A selection of T cell receptor beta chains follows, all from one sample in a study of shared clonotypes between healthy human individuals. Clones were sequenced by immunoSEQ multiplex PCR, and TCRdb holds only the in-frame ones, with some missing. Altogether more than 2 million clones are present, nearly 97% being singletons, with the ten largest covering approximately 0.13%. The specimen was naive CD4+ T cells sorted from blood. Source of these receptors: a man aged 18 to 30 in good health. Each CDR3 is given with its conserved first and last residue. Each record gives: D gene, J gene, clone size, V gene, CDR3 DNA, CDR3 protein. A D gene is named only where the DNA matches it firmly. Expanded clones are given a class, and other clones once, few, many or no size at all.

TRBD2 TRBJ2-5 . TRBV11-2 TGTGCCAGCAGCCTCGGAGGTAGCGGGATCCAAGAGACCCAGTACTTC CASSLGGSGIQETQYF
. TRBJ2-3 . TRBV5-1 TGCGCCAGCAGCTGGGGCGGGGGCACAGATACGCAGTATTTT CASSWGGGTDTQYF
. TRBJ1-5 . TRBV19 TGTGCCAGTAGTATAACACAGCATAGCAATCAGCCCCAGCATTTT CASSITQHSNQPQHF
TRBD1 TRBJ1-6 . TRBV5-1 TGCGCCAGCAGCGAACCGGGACAGGGGGCTAATTCACCCCTCCACTTT CASSEPGQGANSPLHF
TRBD1 TRBJ1-2 few TRBV7-9 TGTGCCAGCAGACCCGGGACAGGGGTTTATGGCTACACCTTC CASRPGTGVYGYTF
. TRBJ1-2 . TRBV6-1 TGTGCCAGCAGTGAGACACAGGGAGTCCACTATGGCTACACCTTC CASSETQGVHYGYTF
TRBD1 TRBJ1-2 once TRBV4-1 TGCGCCAGCAGCCAAGCAGGGGGCGAGGGCTACACCTTC CASSQAGGEGYTF
. TRBJ2-3 . TRBV5-1 TGCGCCAGCAGCTTGGGTCTAGTAGGTGATACGCAGTATTTT CASSLGLVGDTQYF
TRBD2 TRBJ2-1 . TRBV7-9 TGTGCCAGCAGCTTACTGGCTAGCGGGGACTACAATGAGCAGTTCTTC CASSLLASGDYNEQFF
. TRBJ1-4 . TRBV2 TGTGCCAGCAGTTACATCCGAACTAATGAAAAACTGTTTTTT CASSYIRTNEKLFF
. TRBJ1-4 . TRBV6-1 TGTGCCAGCAGTGACCCCAGAACTCCGAATGAAAAACTGTTTTTT CASSDPRTPNEKLFF
TRBD2 TRBJ2-5 . TRBV6-5 TGTGCCAGTACGGGACTAGCGGGGGTGGAGACCCAGTACTTC CASTGLAGVETQYF
TRBD1 TRBJ1-5 . TRBV4-1 TGCGCCAGCAGCCACCCACCAGTGCAGGGGGGCCAGCCCCAGCATTTT CASSHPPVQGGQPQHF
TRBD1 TRBJ1-1 . TRBV18 TGTGCCAGCTCATGGACAGGGGATAGCACTGAAGCTTTCTTT CASSWTGDSTEAFF
. TRBJ2-2 . TRBV7-7 TGTGCTAGCAGCTATGGGACTGATACCGGGGAGCTGTTTTTT CASSYGTDTGELFF
. TRBJ1-2 . TRBV30 TGTGCCTGGGGGCTGGGACCAAACTATGGCTACACCTTC CAWGLGPNYGYTF
TRBD2 TRBJ2-3 . TRBV19 TGTGCCAGTAGTAATAGCGGGGGAACAGATACGCAGTATTTT CASSNSGGTDTQYF